The following is a TCR beta chain sequence with its context. The antigen this receptor binds is unknown. No clone much larger than this one lies a single base away; base qualities are absent. This sample was included in a study of OX40 agonist ivuxolimab in advanced cancers. Regarding the complete study: Ivuxolimab was an agonistic, fully human IgG2 monoclonal antibody directed against OX40 (CD134), a costimulatory receptor. Intravenous ivuxolimab was administered to patients every 2 weeks at six dose levels: 0.01, 0.1, 0.3, 1.5, 3 and 10 mg/kg. Among the approximately 50 dose-escalation patients, 19 had hepatocellular carcinoma, about 15 melanoma, 9 renal cell carcinoma and 9 head and neck cancer. In the dose-escalation cohort, around 80% of patients were male, and the mean age was 60 years with a range of roughly 20 to 85. Patients were allowed to have had prior anti-PD-1, anti-PD-L1 or anti-CTLA-4 therapy, and approximately 40% of the dose-escalation patients had been treated with checkpoint inhibitors. Partial responses were achieved by three dose-escalation patients, of whom one had hepatocellular carcinoma and two had cutaneous melanoma. The point of sequencing TCRbeta in the periphery was to test whether ivuxolimab changed TCR sequence diversity and drove clonal T-cell expansion. The paper covers the monotherapy dose-escalation part of the phase I ivuxolimab trial, which included N ≈ 54 patients. The full study reports these points: At doses of 0.1 to 3.0 mg/kg, clonal expansion of both CD4+ and CD8+ T cells in blood was seen between baseline and week 6. After ivuxolimab, CD8+ T cells had more expanded clones than CD4+ T cells on average. Antigen specificity was not determined for the clonally expanded peripheral T cells. Low levels of normalized T-cell clonal expansion were also seen in some patients who did not respond. In the 0.1-3.0 mg/kg groups, partial responders had among the lowest normalized peripheral clonal expansion, particularly in CD8+ T cells.

Genomic DNA was extracted from sorted cells for sequencing of the TCRbeta CDR3 region. TCRbeta CDR3 regions were sequenced using the immunoSEQ Assay. TCRdb mirrors the immuneACCESS table, restricted to in-frame sequences. Some clones are absent from its copies; in checked studies, under half trace to an unresolved V gene, and the reason for the others is unknown. A total of roughly 38,000 clones appear in this sample, approximately 86% of them only once. Approximately 1.8% of the sample goes to the ten largest clones. The germline V end is reduced by 2 bases and the J end by 8 bases; junction bases left unmatched: 5. CDR1 and CDR2 were assigned from the germline V gene as SGDLS and YYNGEE. The CDR3, cysteine through phenylalanine, is 15 amino acids long. Just the 45-base CDR3 DNA is kept, in frame starting at base 1. The trial excluded patients who had a history of autoimmune disease or were on systemic immunosuppression. Peripheral blood for TCR sequencing was collected from all dose cohorts at baseline, on cycle 4 day 1, and on cycle 7 day 1. The samples were taken from a phase I, first-in-human, multicenter, open-label dose-escalation trial of ivuxolimab. Adults with locally advanced or metastatic head and neck squamous cell, hepatocellular, melanoma or renal cell carcinoma were enrolled in the trial. Before TCR sequencing, CD4+ and CD8+ T cells were separately sorted from peripheral blood.

The rearranged segments are TRBV9 and TRBJ2-1; 12 central bases correspond to TRBD2. Source: CD4+ or CD8+ T cells sorted from blood, taken in a trial of the OX40 agonist ivuxolimab. The clonotype originates from an adult with an advanced solid tumor such as melanoma, head and neck, liver or kidney cancer. The nucleotide sequence is TGTGCCAGCAGCGTGACTAGCGGGGGTTTCCATGAGCAGTTCTTC. It codes for CASSVTSGGFHEQFF.